One T cell receptor beta chain is described in this entry. Its antigen is unidentified. TCRdb reprocessed the 5' RACE reads with MiXCR, giving one entry per CDR3 protein. The sample carries 250,000 to 300,000 distinct CDR3 sequences, around 19% recorded once. The CDR3 has 13 residues. With 6 bases clipped from V and 2 bases from J, the junction kept 6 bases outside the gene matches. Germline CDR1 reads DFQATT; CDR2 reads SNEGSKA (reference sequence). The sample belongs to a study of CD8 T cells in ankylosing spondylitis. Study-wide points: Disease-linked clones, CD8+, were relatively rare in peripheral blood. Disease-associated clones were reportedly significantly overrepresented in matched ankylosing spondylitis synovial fluid.

The gene calls are TRBV20-1 and TRBJ2-7; 8 bases map to TRBD2. Sequencing was carried out using blood, either unsorted or a sorted T cell fraction (not recorded which). This receptor was identified in a male donor with ankylosing spondylitis or in good health (not recorded which). The chain's CDR3 is CSASGSGTYEQYV. The CDR3 nucleotides read TGCAGTGCAAGCGGGAGTGGGACCTACGAGCAGTACGTC.